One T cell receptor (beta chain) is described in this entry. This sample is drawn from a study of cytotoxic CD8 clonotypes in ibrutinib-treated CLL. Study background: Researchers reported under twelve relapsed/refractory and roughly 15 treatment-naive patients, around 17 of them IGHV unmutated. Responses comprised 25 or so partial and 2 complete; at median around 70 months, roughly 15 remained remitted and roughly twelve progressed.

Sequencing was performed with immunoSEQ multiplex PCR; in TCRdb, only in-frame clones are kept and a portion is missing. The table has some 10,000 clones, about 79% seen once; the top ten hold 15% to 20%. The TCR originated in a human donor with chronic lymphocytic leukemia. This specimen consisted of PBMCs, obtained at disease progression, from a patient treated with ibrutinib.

The CDR3 reads CASSGDRGRPQHF. DNA for the CDR3: TGTGCCAGCTCCGGGGACAGGGGTAGGCCCCAGCATTTT. The chain couples TRBV2 to TRBJ1-5; 10 nucleotides agree with TRBD1. The CDR3 is 13 residues long. Germline assignment: CDR1 SNHLY and CDR2 FYNNEI. Trimming cost V 8 bases and J 9 bases; bases outside gene matches: 7.